The rows below give T cell receptor beta chains drawn from one sample of a study of cytomegalovirus exposure and HLA in healthy donors. Profiled with immunoSEQ multiplex PCR; TCRdb holds only in-frame clones, not every one. The data hold 100,000 to 150,000 clones, with around 80% observed a single time. The sample comprised PBMCs. Receptors originate from a female donor in good health and CMV-seronegative. The CDR3 runs from the conserved cysteine through the conserved F or W. The D gene is left open where the match is weak. Only some rows state a clone size, as once, few, many or a class for expanded clones.

J	D	V	size	DNA	CDR3
TRBJ1-5	-	TRBV19	-	TGTGCCAGCCACAGGGTAATCAGCAATCAGCCCCAGCATTTT	CASHRVISNQPQHF
TRBJ1-1	-	TRBV7-9	few	TGTGCCAGCACTCGATGGGGCGAGGACACTGAAGCTTTCTTT	CASTRWGEDTEAFF
TRBJ2-7	-	TRBV10-3	-	TGTGCCATCAGTGAGTGGGGTGGTGGAGACAGAACTTCCTACGAGCAGTACTTC	CAISEWGGGDRTSYEQYF
TRBJ2-1	-	TRBV5-1	-	TGCGCCAGCAAAGGTTCCGGTGGGGCCGTTGAGCAGTTCTTC	CASKGSGGAVEQFF
TRBJ2-3	TRBD2	TRBV4-1	-	TGCGCCAGCAGCGAAGGAGGCGCTAGCGGGAGGGGCTTCGGGGATACGCAGTATTTT	CASSEGGASGRGFGDTQYF
TRBJ2-7	TRBD2	TRBV27	-	TGTGCCAGCAGTTTACTTGGCGGGGGTTACTACGAGCAGTACTTC	CASSLLGGGYYEQYF
TRBJ2-3	TRBD1	TRBV7-2	-	TGTGCCAGCAGCTTAGGGGTTCGAGACAGGGGAGATACGCAGTATTTT	CASSLGVRDRGDTQYF
TRBJ1-6	-	TRBV2	-	TGTGCCAGCATCCAAGACGGGAATTCACCCCTCCACTTT	CASIQDGNSPLHF
TRBJ2-5	TRBD2	TRBV4-1	once	TGCGCCAGCAGCCAAGCCAGCGGGGACCCTACGGGGATCCAAGAGACCCAGTACTTC	CASSQASGDPTGIQETQYF
TRBJ2-2	-	TRBV15	-	TGTGCCACCAGCAGAGATCGCCTAGAGTCCACCGGGGAGCTGTTTTTT	CATSRDRLESTGELFF
TRBJ2-2	-	TRBV21-1	-	TGTGCCAGCATCCTAAGGGGGAAAACCGGGGCCCAGGTTCGGTGGCACCGGGGAGCTGTTTTT	CASILRGKTGAQVRWHRGAVF
TRBJ1-1	-	TRBV5-1	-	TGCGCCAGCAGCTTGGACGGATCGGGCACTGAAGCTTTCTTT	CASSLDGSGTEAFF
TRBJ1-2	TRBD1	TRBV7-2	-	TGTGCCAGCAGCTCTGGGACAGGGGGCAGCTATGGCTACACCTTC	CASSSGTGGSYGYTF
TRBJ1-2	-	TRBV19	-	TGTGCCAGTAGTATCAGGGATTCGAATGGCTACACCTTC	CASSIRDSNGYTF
TRBJ2-3	-	TRBV18	-	TGTGCCAGCTCACCACGGAGGGGGCTAACAGATACGCAGTATTTT	CASSPRRGLTDTQYF
TRBJ1-1	-	TRBV5-8	-	TGTGCCAGCAGCCTCGGTACCTCTCGGGACACTGAAGCTTTCTTT	CASSLGTSRDTEAFF
TRBJ2-7	TRBD1	TRBV7-9	-	TGTGCCAGCAGCTTATTCACAGGGGGAGGCCCCTACGAGCAGTACTTC	CASSLFTGGGPYEQYF
TRBJ1-2	-	TRBV14	-	TGTGCCAGCAGCCGTGGGAGGACTGGTGGCTACACCTTC	CASSRGRTGGYTF
TRBJ2-5	-	TRBV28	-	TGTGCCAGCAGTTTAGGTGGCAGACAAGAGACCCAGTACTTC	CASSLGGRQETQYF
TRBJ2-3	TRBD2	TRBV27	-	TGTGCCAGCAGTTTACGGGGTTATGGGGCTAGCGGGAGGGGTCAGGGCACAGATACGCAGTATTTT	CASSLRGYGASGRGQGTDTQYF
TRBJ1-6	TRBD1	TRBV12-5	-	TGTGCTAGTGGTACACGGGGGGACAGGGGGAATTCGCCCCTCCACTTT	CASGTRGDRGNSPLHF
TRBJ2-6	-	TRBV11-2	-	TGTGCCAGCAGTCAGGGGTCGGGTTCTGGGGCCAACGTCCTGACTTTC	CASSQGSGSGANVLTF
TRBJ2-7	TRBD2	TRBV6-6	-	TGTGCCAGCAGACTGACTAGCGGCTCCTACGAGCAGTACTTC	CASRLTSGSYEQYF
TRBJ2-7	TRBD1	TRBV13	once	TGTGCCAGCAGCTTACGGGACAGGGAATACGAGCAGTACTTC	CASSLRDREYEQYF
TRBJ2-2	-	TRBV6-6	-	TGTGCCAGCAGGGGGCACAGGCCTCCGAACACCGGGGAGCTGTTTTTT	CASRGHRPPNTGELFF
TRBJ1-1	TRBD1	TRBV7-9	-	TGTTCCAGCAGCTTGATTCGGGACAGGGGCACTGAAGCTTTCTTT	CSSSLIRDRGTEAFF
TRBJ2-3	TRBD2	TRBV5-5	-	TGTGCCAGCAGCTTGGGACTAGCTGCAGGCACAGATACGCAGTATTTT	CASSLGLAAGTDTQYF
TRBJ1-6	TRBD1	TRBV7-9	once	TGTTCCAGCAGCTTAGGACAGGGTTTCTATAATTCACCCCTCCACTTT	CSSSLGQGFYNSPLHF
TRBJ1-1	-	TRBV27	-	TGTGCCAGCACCTTAAGGGGGACGAGGAAGATGAACACTGAAGCTTTCTTT	CASTLRGTRKMNTEAFF
TRBJ2-5	-	TRBV5-4	-	TGTGCCAGCAGTCCTGAGGGAGTAACTGTGGAGACCCAGTACTTC	CASSPEGVTVETQYF
TRBJ1-2	TRBD1	TRBV4-1	-	TGCGCCAGCAGCCGACCCGGGACAGGGGTGGGGTATGGCTACACCTTC	CASSRPGTGVGYGYTF
TRBJ1-5	-	TRBV5-4	once	TGTGCCAGCAGCTGGGGGGATGGGAGTAGCAATCAGCCCCAGCATTTT	CASSWGDGSSNQPQHF
TRBJ2-1	-	TRBV7-9	-	TGTTCCAGCAGCTCCCCCCCCCTGAGCTCCTACAATGAGCAGTTCTTC	CSSSSPPLSSYNEQFF
TRBJ2-1	TRBD1	TRBV4-1	few	TGCGCCAGCAGCCCGGGACAGGCCTACAATGAGCAGTTCTTC	CASSPGQAYNEQFF
TRBJ2-6	-	TRBV2	-	TGTGCCAGCAGTGATCGGAGCTCTGGGGCCAACGTCCTGACTTTC	CASSDRSSGANVLTF
TRBJ2-3	-	TRBV20-1	-	TGCAGTGCCGAGAGGGAGGATACGCAGTATTTT	CSAEREDTQYF
TRBJ1-2	TRBD1	TRBV9	-	TGTGCCAGCAGCGTAGCCTTAGGACAGGGCTATGGCTACACCTTC	CASSVALGQGYGYTF
TRBJ1-1	-	TRBV30	few	TGTGCCTGGAGCCGTACAGGGAACACTGAAGCTTTCTTT	CAWSRTGNTEAFF
TRBJ2-7	-	TRBV10-3	-	TGTGCCATCAGTGAGCCGATAAGTTACGAGCAGTACTTC	CAISEPISYEQYF
TRBJ1-2	TRBD1	TRBV6-5	once	TGTGCCAGCAGAACCACGACAGGGGGTAATGGCTACACCTTC	CASRTTTGGNGYTF
TRBJ2-7	-	TRBV7-3	-	TGTGCCAGCAGTTGGGGGCCGGAGTCCCCCTACGAGCAGTACTTC	CASSWGPESPYEQYF
TRBJ1-1	-	TRBV21-1	few	TGTGCCAGCAGCAAGGTTCCCGAAATTCTCGGACGGGAGAACACTGAAGCTTTCTTT	CASSKVPEILGRENTEAFF
TRBJ1-5	-	TRBV6-5	-	TGTGCCAGCAGTCCCGGGCCGGGGGGTCAGCCCCAGCATTTT	CASSPGPGGQPQHF
TRBJ2-7	-	TRBV14	-	TGTGCCAGCAGCCAAGGAGTCAGGGAGTACTTC	CASSQGVREYF
TRBJ2-3	TRBD2	TRBV11-1	few	TGTGCCAGCAGCTCACGGACTAGCGGGAGCACAGATACGCAGTATTTT	CASSSRTSGSTDTQYF
TRBJ1-1	TRBD1	TRBV5-4	-	TGTGCCAGCGGGACAGGGGGATATGAAGCTTTCTTT	CASGTGGYEAFF
TRBJ2-6	TRBD1	TRBV5-6	few	TGTGCCAGCAGCTCATTTGAGACAGGGACCGGGGCCAACGTCCTGACTTTC	CASSSFETGTGANVLTF